These 22 T cell receptor beta chains came from one sample sequenced in a study of blood T cell repertoires in COVID-19. Assay used: immunoSEQ multiplex PCR; TCRdb lists only in-frame clones, some missing. The sample has roughly 77,000 clones; about three quarters are singletons. Sequencing was done on a sample of peripheral blood. Source of these receptors: a human donor in a cohort sampled during active COVID-19.

This chain links TRBV10-3 with TRBJ2-2, with unresolved D. The CDR3 is 14 amino acids. CDR1 is ENHRY, CDR2 SYGVKD, per germline. Trimming left V 2 bases short and J 9 bases short, with 13 bases between. CDR3 protein: CAISEGPAGWELFF. DNA of the CDR3: TGTGCCATCAGTGAGGGGCCCGCTGGCTGGGAGCTGTTTTTT.

The CDR3 loop reads CASSTGTWAAAFF. The CDR3, as DNA: TGTGCCAGCAGTACCGGGACATGGGCTGCAGCTTTCTTT. The rearrangement links TRBV6-2 or TRBV6-3 to TRBJ1-1, with D maybe TRBD1 (6 bases). The germline V gene encodes CDR1 MNHEY and CDR2 SVGEGT. The CDR3 consists of 13 residues. With 5 bases removed from V and 10 bases from J, the gap between germline ends came to 17 bases.

This clone was counted a single time. V is TRBV7-9 and J is TRBJ2-7, with D possibly being TRBD1 (6 bases). The CDR3 has 16 residues. V was trimmed by 1 base and J by 3 bases, leaving 16 bases between them. CDR1 SEHNR and CDR2 FQNEAQ come from the germline V gene (reference sequence). For the CDR3, the DNA is TGTGCCAGCAGCTTAGATAGGGCAGGGGTAAGCTACGAGCAGTACTTC. Amino acid sequence: CASSLDRAGVSYEQYF.

Only a few counts were recorded for this clone. The V call is TRBV5-4, the J call TRBJ2-1; possible D gene TRBD1, 6 bases. The CDR3 consists of 13 residues. The germline CDR1 and CDR2 sequences are SGHNT and YYREEE (reference sequence). V gave up 3 bases and J gave up 4 bases, with 8 bases separating them. The CDR3 region has the DNA TGTGCCAGCAGCTATACAGGGTACAATGAGCAGTTCTTC. It encodes CASSYTGYNEQFF. Drawing the rest from reference TRBV5-4 and TRBJ2-1, the complete variable domain is ETGVTQSPTHLIKTRGQQVTLRCSSQSGHNTVSWYQQALGQGPQFIFQYYREEENGRGNFPPRFSGLQFPNYSSELNVNALELDDSALYLCASSYTGYNEQFFGPGTRLTVL.

CDR3 sequence (DNA): TGCGCCAGCAGCCAAGATCGGTCCGTCCGGGGACAGGAAAAACTGTTTTTT. As protein: CASSQDRSVRGQEKLFF. The rearrangement links TRBV4-3 to TRBJ1-4, with 7 bases lining up with TRBD1. The junction had 12 bases not matched to a gene; V was cut back by 0 bases and J by 8 bases. CDR3 size: 17 residues. CDR1 is LGHNA and CDR2 is YSLEER in the germline V gene.

The chain employs TRBV5-4 and TRBJ2-2; TRBD1 matches at 7 bases. With 5 bases clipped from V and 8 bases from J, the junction kept 6 bases outside the gene matches. The germline CDR1 and CDR2 sequences are SGHNT and YYREEE (reference sequence). This CDR3 is 13 amino acids long. The CDR3 loop reads CASRADRVGELFF. The CDR3 nucleotides read TGTGCCAGCAGAGCCGACAGGGTAGGGGAGCTGTTTTTT.

The rearrangement links TRBV21-1 to TRBJ1-6; the DNA was not compared with TRBD1, the D call given in the table. TRBV21-1 is a listed pseudogene. The CDR3 runs 17 residues. CDR3 coding DNA: TGTGCCAGCAGCAAAGTTGGGGCCCCCCTACCCAATTCACCCCTCCACTTT. This translates into CASSKVGAPLPNSPLHF.

The genes are TRBV7-2 and TRBJ2-7; D uncertain. V dropped 2 bases and J dropped 5 bases, with 13 bases sitting between them. There are 14 residues in the CDR3. The V gene's germline CDR1 is SGHTA and CDR2 FQGNSA. The CDR3 region is CASSLLSYHHEQYF. Written as DNA, the CDR3 is TGTGCCAGCAGCTTATTGTCCTACCACCACGAGCAGTACTTC.

The V and J genes are TRBV27 and TRBJ2-7; D is perhaps TRBD1 (5 bases). The germline gives CDR1 MNHEY, CDR2 SMNVEV (reference sequence). The CDR3 is 14 residues long. Trimming took 3 bases from V and 0 from J, leaving 9 bases between them. In DNA, the CDR3 is TGTGCCAGCAGTTTGGGCAGGGCCTCCTACGAGCAGTACTTC. Protein product: CASSLGRASYEQYF.

V usage is TRBV5-1 and J usage is TRBJ2-7; 9 bases are a match to TRBD1. The germline CDR1 and CDR2 sequences are SGHRS and YFSETQ. Trimming removed 4 bases from V and 6 bases from J; junction bases left unmatched: 8. The CDR3 sequence is 14 residues long. In nucleotides, the CDR3 is TGCGCCAGCAGCGGACAGGGGAGGCTGCGCGAGCAGTACTTC. This sequence encodes CASSGQGRLREQYF. The full variable domain, rest sourced from reference TRBV5-1 and TRBJ2-7, is KAGVTQTPRYLIKTRGQQVTLSCSPISGHRSVSWYQQTPGQGLQFLFEYFSETQRNKGNFPGRFSGRQFSNSRSEMNVSTLELGDSALYLCASSGQGRLREQYFGPGTRLTVT.

The chain is built from TRBV6-5 and TRBJ2-5; TRBD2 matches at 7 bases. This CDR3 region has 15 residues. The ends lost 6 bases at V and 1 base at J; junction bases unmatched: 8. Germline CDR1 MNHEY, CDR2 SVGAGI. CDR3 protein: CASSLGTMPQETQYF. The CDR3 DNA is TGTGCCAGCAGCCTGGGGACTATGCCCCAAGAGACCCAGTACTTC.

The genes are TRBV6-5 and TRBJ2-7; TRBD2 agrees at 7 bases. Germline loops: CDR1 MNHEY, CDR2 SVGAGI. The CDR3 totals 15 residues. V was pared by 2 bases and J by 1 base, with 5 bases of the junction left unmatched. Here the CDR3 DNA reads TGTGCCAGCAGTTACATAAGCGGGGCTTCCTACGAGCAGTACTTC. Residues: CASSYISGASYEQYF.

V gene TRBV11-3 combines with J gene TRBJ1-1, with D unclear. Germline CDR1 SGHNT, CDR2 YENEEA. This CDR3 comprises 19 residues. V lost 0 bases and J lost 2, with 22 bases in between. CDR3 sequence reads: CASSLDPSREEGRNTEAFF. The DNA of the CDR3 is TGTGCCAGCAGCTTAGACCCGAGCCGGGAGGAAGGGCGAAACACTGAAGCTTTCTTT.

This clone was seen only a few times. The CDR3 nucleotides are TGTGCCAGCAGCCACAGGGGGGCCTCCTACGAGCAGTACTTC. Translated, it gives CASSHRGASYEQYF. The chain has TRBV3-1 (or the pseudogene TRBV3-2) and TRBJ2-7; perhaps TRBD1 as D (7 bases). The CDR3 consists of 14 residues. The ends were cut back, 3 bases at V and 0 bases at J, with 9 bases in the middle. Germline V gene data show CDR1 as LGHDT and CDR2 as YNNKEL (reference sequence).

This clone was seen once. This chain links TRBV10-3 with TRBJ2-2, with D perhaps matching TRBD2 (6 bases). V was trimmed by 11 bases and J by 1 base, leaving 14 bases between them. CDR1 is ENHRY and CDR2 is SYGVKD in the germline V gene. The CDR3 is 14 residues long. CDR3 residues: CASHQGGNTGELFF. CDR3 bases: TGTGCCTCTCACCAGGGAGGGAACACCGGGGAGCTGTTTTTT.

The rearrangement uses TRBV27 and TRBJ1-6; a weak D match, TRBD1 (5 bases). Germline V gene data show CDR1 as MNHEY and CDR2 as SMNVEV (reference sequence). The CDR3 has 14 amino acids. The germline V and J ends were trimmed by 6 bases and 4 bases, with 10 bases remaining between them. The CDR3 loop is CASRMDTYNSPLHF. The CDR3 DNA sequence: TGTGCCAGCAGGATGGACACTTATAATTCACCCCTCCACTTT.

The chain couples TRBV9 to TRBJ2-2; D not certain. The CDR3 runs 12 residues. V lost 3 bases, J lost 7 bases, and 7 bases lay in between. The germline V gene has CDR1 SGDLS and CDR2 YYNGEE. Here the CDR3 reads CASSASIGELFF. CDR3 bases: TGTGCCAGCAGCGCATCAATCGGGGAGCTGTTTTTT.

The genes are TRBV9 and TRBJ2-3, with TRBD2 matching 12 bases. Germline V gene data show CDR1 as SGDLS and CDR2 as YYNGEE. Trimming at V came to 3 bases and at J to 5 bases, leaving 7 bases not matched to a gene. The CDR3 extends over 16 amino acids. The DNA for the CDR3 is TGTGCCAGCAGCGCATCTAGCGGGGGGGCGATAGATACGCAGTATTTT. It is translated as CASSASSGGAIDTQYF. The full variable domain, with the rest looked up from reference TRBV9 and TRBJ2-3, is DSGVTQTPKHLITATGQRVTLRCSPRSGDLSVYWYQQSLDQGLQFLIQYYNGEERAKGNILERFSAQQFPDLHSELNLSSLELGDSALYFCASSASSGGAIDTQYFGPGTRLTVL.

The chain uses TRBV5-1 and TRBJ2-1, with 8 bases that match TRBD1. Trimming cost V 1 base and J 4 bases; bases outside gene matches: 4. CDR3 length equals 15 residues. Germline assignment: CDR1 SGHRS and CDR2 YFSETQ. For the CDR3, the DNA is TGCGCCAGCAGCTTGAGGACAGGGATATACAATGAGCAGTTCTTC. It translates to CASSLRTGIYNEQFF.

The rearrangement links TRBV7-2 to TRBJ1-1; weak D call: TRBD1 (6 bases). The germline V gene has CDR1 SGHTA and CDR2 FQGNSA. CDR3 length: 15 residues. The V end was cut by 5 bases, the J end by 4 bases, with 17 bases between. The CDR3 loop is CASSPQGRGGTEAFF. The DNA for the CDR3 is TGTGCCAGCAGCCCCCAGGGGCGAGGAGGCACTGAAGCTTTCTTT.

This sequence joins TRBV4-1 and TRBJ2-7, with 11 bases identical to TRBD1. Germline lookup yields CDR1 MGHRA and CDR2 YSYEKL. The CDR3 has 16 amino acids. With V trimmed by 0 bases and J by 4 bases, 5 bases remained unmatched. CDR3 region: CASSQEGTGGWYEQYF. In nucleotides, the CDR3 is TGCGCCAGCAGCCAAGAAGGGACAGGGGGTTGGTACGAGCAGTACTTC.

The chain combines TRBV18 with TRBJ1-5, with TRBD1 as a possible D gene (6 bases). The CDR3 length is 15 residues. The V end lost 6 bases, the J end lost 4 bases, and 16 bases lay between the germline ends. Germline V gene sequence: CDR1 KGHSH, CDR2 LQKENI. CDR3 loop: CASSPTGTPNQPQHF. The CDR3 bases are TGTGCCAGCTCGCCTACCGGGACACCGAATCAGCCCCAGCATTTT.